Below are 23 T cell receptor beta chains sequenced from a single sample in a study of cytomegalovirus exposure and HLA in healthy donors. 13 Jbeta primers and 60 Vbeta primers were used for the PCR. Libraries were prepared by immunoSEQ multiplex PCR; TCRdb keeps only in-frame clonotypes and omits some of them. This sample has 73,000 or so clones, with more than 65% found just once. Sequencing input: PBMCs. The origin of the receptors is a woman aged 40-49 years in good health and CMV-seropositive.

This chain links TRBV6-1 with TRBJ2-1; D is possibly TRBD2 (6 bases). V was clipped by 7 bases and J by 9 bases, with 19 bases between them. The CDR3 spans 14 residues. Germline CDR1 reads MNHNS; CDR2 reads SASEGT. The CDR3 here is CASTGDWAATEQFF. DNA of the CDR3: TGTGCCAGCACTGGGGACTGGGCGGCAACTGAGCAGTTCTTC.

The gene calls are TRBV28 and TRBJ2-1; no firm D call. The CDR3 length is 12 residues. V shed 8 bases and J shed 7 bases, with 12 bases lying between them. Per the germline V gene, CDR1 is MDHEN and CDR2 is SYDVKM. CDR3 sequence reads: CASWPGTNEQFF. CDR3 in DNA: TGTGCCAGCTGGCCGGGTACGAATGAGCAGTTCTTC.

The rearrangement joins TRBV29-1 to TRBJ2-1; tentatively, D is TRBD2 (6 bases). Germline CDR1 SQVTM, CDR2 ANQGSEA. The V end was cut by 5 bases, the J end by 4 bases, with 15 bases between. This CDR3 is 14 amino acids long. CDR3 protein: CSVLSSGSYNEQFF. CDR3 nucleotide sequence: TGCAGCGTTCTTAGTAGCGGTTCTTACAATGAGCAGTTCTTC.

V usage is TRBV5-1 and J usage is TRBJ1-2; D is perhaps TRBD1 (5 bases). The length of the CDR3 is 14 residues. Trimming removed 2 bases at V and 2 bases at J, with 10 bases between. Germline values: CDR1 SGHRS, CDR2 YFSETQ. The DNA of the CDR3 is TGCGCCAGCAGCTTACAGACAGAAAACTATGGCTACACCTTC. This codes for CASSLQTENYGYTF.

This rearrangement joins TRBV5-6 to TRBJ2-5; TRBD1 matches 7 bases. V lost 4 bases, J lost 4 bases, and 10 bases stayed unmatched. Germline-derived CDR1 and CDR2 are SGHDT and YYEEEE. The CDR3 covers 15 residues. CDR3 protein: CASSGDRTSPETQYF. Written as DNA, the CDR3 is TGTGCCAGCAGCGGGGACAGAACATCTCCAGAGACCCAGTACTTC.

The rearrangement uses TRBV18 and TRBJ2-1, with TRBD1 matching 8 bases. The junction had 7 bases not matched to a gene; V was cut back by 5 bases and J by 4 bases. The germline CDR1 and CDR2 sequences are KGHSH and LQKENI. The CDR3 has 15 amino acids. Written as DNA, the CDR3 is TGTGCCAGCTCAAAATCAGGGGGCGCGTACAATGAGCAGTTCTTC. Its translation is CASSKSGGAYNEQFF.

The J gene is TRBJ2-7, the V gene TRBV4-2; perhaps TRBD2 as D (5 bases). CDR3 length: 12 residues. CDR1 and CDR2 (germline): LGHNA, YNFKEQ. Trimming pared 3 bases from V and 6 bases from J, leaving 9 bases between. The CDR3 protein is CASSQVSGEQYF. The CDR3 nucleotides are TGTGCCAGCAGCCAGGTGAGCGGCGAGCAGTACTTC.

J is TRBJ1-5 and V is TRBV19; D unclear. This CDR3 is 16 amino acids long. V lost 9 bases and J lost 6, with 24 bases in between. CDR1 is LNHDA, CDR2 SQIVND, per germline (reference sequence). For the CDR3, the DNA is TGTGCCAGCGCCGGGCGAATAGGTTTTGAGGGTCAGCCCCAGCATTTT. The encoded protein is CASAGRIGFEGQPQHF. The full variable domain, rest sourced from reference TRBV19 and TRBJ1-5, is DGGITQSPKYLFRKEGQNVTLSCEQNLNHDAMYWYRQDPGQGLRLIYYSQIVNDFQKGDIAEGYSVSREKKESFPLTVTSAQKNPTAFYLCASAGRIGFEGQPQHFGDGTRLSIL.

V is TRBV19 and J is TRBJ2-1; 7 nucleotides line up with TRBD2. Germline lookup yields CDR1 LNHDA and CDR2 SQIVND (reference sequence). The CDR3 is made up of 16 amino acids. The J segment lost 5 bases and the V segment lost 7 bases, leaving 14 bases of the junction unmatched. As DNA, the CDR3 is TGTGCCAGTACCTCAAGGATAAGCGGGGCCAACAATGAGCAGTTCTTC. Translation gives CASTSRISGANNEQFF.

The V call is TRBV4-1, the J call TRBJ1-5, with TRBD1 as a possible D gene (5 bases). The V and J ends lost 6 bases and 5 bases respectively, with 14 bases between them. This CDR3 is built from 14 residues. CDR1 MGHRA and CDR2 YSYEKL come from the germline V gene. The CDR3 loop is CASSPQGSHQPQHF. CDR3 DNA: TGCGCCAGCAGTCCTCAGGGTTCCCATCAGCCCCAGCATTTT.

The chain has TRBV5-1 and TRBJ2-3; TRBD2 aligns across 10 bases. In germline, CDR1 is SGHRS, CDR2 YFSETQ. This CDR3 spans 15 amino acids. Germline trimming cut 5 bases from V and 6 bases from J; bases unmatched to any gene: 9. CDR3 residues: CASSVERGGRDTQYF. The CDR3 region has the DNA TGCGCCAGCAGTGTCGAGCGGGGGGGCCGGGATACGCAGTATTTT.

This rearrangement joins TRBV2 to TRBJ1-2; D might be TRBD1 (6 bases). Germline V gene lookup returns CDR1 SNHLY and CDR2 FYNNEI. V lost 7 bases, J lost 0 bases, and 9 bases lay in between. CDR3 length: 13 residues. The CDR3 DNA follows: TGTGCCAGCACTCGACAGGCTAACTATGGCTACACCTTC. Its translation: CASTRQANYGYTF.

This clone was observed once. This chain connects TRBV6-4 to TRBJ2-6, with TRBD1 identical over 11 bases. Germline V CDR1 and CDR2: MRHNA, SNTAGT. V shed 3 bases and J 1 base; nucleotides not matched to a gene: 2. This CDR3 region has 17 residues. The CDR3 DNA reads as TGTGCCAGCAGTGAAGGGACAGGGGGTTCTGGGGCCAACGTCCTGACTTTC. This translates into CASSEGTGGSGANVLTF.

The J gene is TRBJ1-6, the V gene TRBV23-1; no firm D call. TRBV23-1 is an ORF; its function is uncertain. The CDR3 totals 14 residues. The V and J ends lost 4 bases and 9 bases respectively, with 13 bases between them. In nucleotides, the CDR3 is TGCGCCAGCAGTCCCTTGGGGAGAGGTTCACCCCTCCACTTT. Translation gives CASSPLGRGSPLHF.

This clone was seen a single time. This sequence joins TRBV7-9 and TRBJ2-5; tentatively, D is TRBD1 (6 bases). This CDR3 is 13 amino acids long. In germline, CDR1 is SEHNR, CDR2 FQNEAQ (reference sequence). V lost 6 bases, J lost 5 bases, and 13 bases lay in between. Here the CDR3 reads CASRWAQGETQYF. CDR3 bases: TGTGCCAGCAGGTGGGCCCAGGGGGAGACCCAGTACTTC.

This clone appeared a few times. V is TRBV27 and J is TRBJ2-2, with 11 bases aligning to TRBD2. Trimming cost V 2 bases and J 2 bases; bases outside gene matches: 4. The germline V gene encodes CDR1 MNHEY and CDR2 SMNVEV (reference sequence). CDR3 length: 17 amino acids. The CDR3 region is CASSLVAGGHNTGELFF. The CDR3 DNA reads as TGTGCCAGCAGTTTAGTAGCGGGAGGGCACAACACCGGGGAGCTGTTTTTT.

The rearrangement joins TRBV18 to TRBJ2-2, with D perhaps matching TRBD2 (6 bases). Germline values: CDR1 KGHSH, CDR2 LQKENI. Trimming shortened V by 6 bases and J by 2 bases, and 10 bases separated the two germline ends. The CDR3 has 14 residues. This CDR3 reads CASSSSANTGELFF. The CDR3 nucleotides read TGTGCCAGCTCGTCTAGCGCCAACACCGGGGAGCTGTTTTTT.

This clone was detected once. Without the conserved terminal phenylalanine or tryptophan, this CDR3 likely stems from a read error. The chain couples TRBV29-1 to TRBJ2-3; D is uncertain. There are 12 residues in the CDR3. The V gene lost 2 bases and the J gene lost 10 bases, with 13 bases spanning the gap. From germline, CDR1 is SQVTM and CDR2 ANQGSEA. The chain's CDR3 is CSVELPPQSQYV. The CDR3 DNA sequence: TGCAGCGTTGAACTTCCGCCCCAATCGCAGTATGTT.

This chain uses TRBV2 with TRBJ2-7, with a tentative D call TRBD2 (6 bases). Germline V lookup: CDR1 SNHLY, CDR2 FYNNEI. The CDR3 runs 14 residues. Between the trimmed V and J ends, which lost 8 bases and 2 bases, there was a span of 16 bases. The DNA for the CDR3 is TGTGCCAGCCAGGGAGGCCTAGCTACCTACGAGCAGTACTTC. Residues: CASQGGLATYEQYF. Supplemented by reference TRBV2 and TRBJ2-7, the full variable domain reads EPEVTQTPSHQVTQMGQEVILRCVPISNHLYFYWYRQILGQKVEFLVSFYNNEISEKSEIFDDQFSVERPDGSNFTLKIRSTKLEDSAMYFCASQGGLATYEQYFGPGTRLTVT.

The rearrangement joins TRBV14 to TRBJ2-2, with D tentatively TRBD1 (5 bases). The ends were cut back, 4 bases at V and 5 bases at J, with 14 bases in the middle. The CDR3 is 15 residues long. Germline V gives CDR1 SGHDN, CDR2 FVKESK. In DNA form, the CDR3 reads TGTGCCAGCAGCCCCCGACAGCTAAGTACCGGGGAGCTGTTTTTT. Translated: CASSPRQLSTGELFF.

The rearrangement uses TRBV14 and TRBJ2-5; D possibly corresponds to TRBD1 (6 bases). CDR3 length equals 17 residues. Germline CDR1 is SGHDN and CDR2 is FVKESK. Trimming took 1 base from V and 1 from J, leaving 16 bases between them. In DNA, the CDR3 is TGTGCCAGCAGCCAAGGAGATAGGACAGTGTCCCAAGAGACCCAGTACTTC. Its translation: CASSQGDRTVSQETQYF.

The V gene is TRBV19, the J gene TRBJ1-5; D unclear. V shed 5 bases and J shed 5 bases, with 10 bases lying between them. Per germline, CDR1 LNHDA and CDR2 SQIVND (reference sequence). CDR3 length: 13 amino acids. The CDR3 region has the DNA TGTGCCAGTAGTTGGCGGAGAGATCAGCCCCAGCATTTT. Residues: CASSWRRDQPQHF.

This clone was recorded once. This chain uses TRBV19 with TRBJ1-2; 7 bases are a match to TRBD1. Germline V gene lookup returns CDR1 LNHDA and CDR2 SQIVND (reference sequence). The CDR3 is 16 amino acids. Losses at the gene ends were 2 bases for V and 0 bases for J; bases not matched to a gene: 6. The chain's CDR3 is CASSISRDRANYGYTF. CDR3 in DNA: TGTGCCAGTAGTATATCTAGGGACAGAGCTAACTATGGCTACACCTTC.